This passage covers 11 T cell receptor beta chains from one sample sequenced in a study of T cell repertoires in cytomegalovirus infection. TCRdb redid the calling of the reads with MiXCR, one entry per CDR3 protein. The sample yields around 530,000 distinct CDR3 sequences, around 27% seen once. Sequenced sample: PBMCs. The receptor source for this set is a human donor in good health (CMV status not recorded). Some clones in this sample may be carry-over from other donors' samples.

CDR3 sequence: CASSIVAGAPGELFF. The CDR3 DNA sequence: TGTGCCAGTAGTATTGTGGCGGGGGCCCCCGGGGAGCTGTTTTTT. The chain recombines TRBV19 with TRBJ2-2; maybe TRBD2 (7 bases). The CDR3 is made up of 15 amino acids. Per the germline V gene, CDR1 is LNHDA and CDR2 is SQIVND (reference sequence). Between the trimmed V and J ends, which lost 3 bases and 6 bases, there was a span of 14 bases.

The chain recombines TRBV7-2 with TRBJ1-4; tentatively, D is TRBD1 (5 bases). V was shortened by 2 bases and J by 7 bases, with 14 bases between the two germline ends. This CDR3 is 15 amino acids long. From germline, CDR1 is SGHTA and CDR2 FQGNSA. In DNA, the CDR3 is TGTGCCAGCAGCTTAACCCGGGACCAGGGTGAAAAACTGTTTTTT. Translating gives CASSLTRDQGEKLFF.

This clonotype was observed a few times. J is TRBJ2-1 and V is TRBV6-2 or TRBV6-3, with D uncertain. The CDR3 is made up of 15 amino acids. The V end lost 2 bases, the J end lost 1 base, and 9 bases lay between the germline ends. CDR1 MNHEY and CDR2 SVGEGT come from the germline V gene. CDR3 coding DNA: TGTGCCAGCAGTTACCCTGATCGGTCCTACAATGAGCAGTTCTTC. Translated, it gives CASSYPDRSYNEQFF.

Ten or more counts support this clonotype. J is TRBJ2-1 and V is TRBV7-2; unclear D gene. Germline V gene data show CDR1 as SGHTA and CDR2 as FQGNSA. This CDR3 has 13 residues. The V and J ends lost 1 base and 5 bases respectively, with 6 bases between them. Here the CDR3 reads CASSLGSHNEQFF. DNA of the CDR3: TGTGCCAGCAGCTTAGGGTCCCACAATGAGCAGTTCTTC. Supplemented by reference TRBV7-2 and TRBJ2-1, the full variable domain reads GAGVSQSPSNKVTEKGKDVELRCDPISGHTALYWYRQSLGQGLEFLIYFQGNSAPDKSGLPSDRFSAERTGGSVSTLTIQRTQQEDSAVYLCASSLGSHNEQFFGPGTRLTVL.

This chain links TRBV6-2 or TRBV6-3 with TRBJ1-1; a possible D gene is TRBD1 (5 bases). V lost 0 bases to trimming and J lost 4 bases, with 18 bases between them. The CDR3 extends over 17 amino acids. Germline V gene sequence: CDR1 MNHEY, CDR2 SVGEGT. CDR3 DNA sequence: TGTGCCAGCAGTTACTCCGGAAGGGGCTTTCCCATCACTGAAGCTTTCTTT. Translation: CASSYSGRGFPITEAFF.

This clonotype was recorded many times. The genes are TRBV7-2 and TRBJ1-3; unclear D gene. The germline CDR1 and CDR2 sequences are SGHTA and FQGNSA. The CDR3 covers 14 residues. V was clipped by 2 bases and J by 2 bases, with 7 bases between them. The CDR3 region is CASSLSGAGNTIYF. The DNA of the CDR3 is TGTGCCAGCAGCTTATCTGGGGCTGGAAACACCATATATTTT.

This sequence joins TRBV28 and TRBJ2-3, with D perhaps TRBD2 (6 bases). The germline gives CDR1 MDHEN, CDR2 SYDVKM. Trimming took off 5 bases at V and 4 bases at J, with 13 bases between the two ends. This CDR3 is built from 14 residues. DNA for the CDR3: TGTGCCAGCAGTGATCCGGGACTGTCAGATACGCAGTATTTT. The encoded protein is CASSDPGLSDTQYF. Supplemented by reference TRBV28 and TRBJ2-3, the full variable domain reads DVKVTQSSRYLVKRTGEKVFLECVQDMDHENMFWYRQDPGLGLRLIYFSYDVKMKEKGDIPEGYSVSREKKERFSLILESASTNQTSMYLCASSDPGLSDTQYFGPGTRLTVL.

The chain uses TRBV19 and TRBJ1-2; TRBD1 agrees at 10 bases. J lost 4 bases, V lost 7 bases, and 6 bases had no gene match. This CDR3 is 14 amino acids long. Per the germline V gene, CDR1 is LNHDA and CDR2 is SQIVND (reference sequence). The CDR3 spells CASIPGQGSYGYTF. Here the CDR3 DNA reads TGTGCCAGTATCCCGGGACAGGGGAGCTATGGCTACACCTTC.

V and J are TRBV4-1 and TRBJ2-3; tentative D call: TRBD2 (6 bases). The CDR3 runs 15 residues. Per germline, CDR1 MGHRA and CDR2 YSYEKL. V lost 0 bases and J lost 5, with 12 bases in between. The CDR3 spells CASSQDGRDGDTQYF. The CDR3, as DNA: TGCGCCAGCAGCCAAGATGGGCGGGATGGAGATACGCAGTATTTT.

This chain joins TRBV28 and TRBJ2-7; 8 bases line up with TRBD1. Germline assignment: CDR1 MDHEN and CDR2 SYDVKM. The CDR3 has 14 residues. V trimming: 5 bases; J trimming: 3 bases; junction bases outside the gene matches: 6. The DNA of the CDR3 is TGTGCCAGCAGTGTTACCGGGACAGGCTACGAGCAGTACTTC. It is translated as CASSVTGTGYEQYF.

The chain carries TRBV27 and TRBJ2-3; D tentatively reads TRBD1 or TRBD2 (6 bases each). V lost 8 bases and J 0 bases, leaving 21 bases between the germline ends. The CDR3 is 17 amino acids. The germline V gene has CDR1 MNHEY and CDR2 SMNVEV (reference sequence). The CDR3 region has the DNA TGTGCCAGCGCCCCCCCCGGCGGGACAACTAGCACAGATACGCAGTATTTT. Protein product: CASAPPGGTTSTDTQYF.